This T cell receptor beta chain was sequenced for a study of blood T cell repertoires in COVID-19. The CDR3 covers 11 residues. Data came from immunoSEQ multiplex PCR; TCRdb stores just in-frame clones and leaves some out. Counted here are under 90,000 clones, around 85% occurring once; the ten biggest clones make up almost 5.5%. Sequences were obtained from peripheral blood. The V call is TRBV21-1, the J call TRBJ1-2; the table calls TRBD1, which could not be checked here. TRBV21-1 is noted as a pseudogene. The receptor's source is a man aged 55 to 69 with acute or convalescent COVID-19. The CDR3 loop is CASRPGSGYTF. In DNA, the CDR3 is TGTGCCAGCAGACCAGGGTCTGGCTACACCTTC.